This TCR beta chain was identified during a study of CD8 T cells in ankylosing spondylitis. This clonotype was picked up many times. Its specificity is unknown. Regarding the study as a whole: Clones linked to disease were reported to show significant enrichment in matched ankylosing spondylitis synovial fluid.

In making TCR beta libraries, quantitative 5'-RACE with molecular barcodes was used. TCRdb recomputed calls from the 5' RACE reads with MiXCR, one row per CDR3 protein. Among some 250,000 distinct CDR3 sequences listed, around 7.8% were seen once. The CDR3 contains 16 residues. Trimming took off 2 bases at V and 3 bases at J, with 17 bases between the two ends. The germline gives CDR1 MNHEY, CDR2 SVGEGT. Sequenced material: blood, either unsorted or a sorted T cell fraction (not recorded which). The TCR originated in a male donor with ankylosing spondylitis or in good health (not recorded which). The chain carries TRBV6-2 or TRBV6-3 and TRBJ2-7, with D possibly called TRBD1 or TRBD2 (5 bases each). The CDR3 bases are TGTGCCAGCAGTTACGCGGCGGTAGAGGGGCTCTACGAGCAGTACTTC. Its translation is CASSYAAVEGLYEQYF.